The present T cell receptor (beta chain) was sequenced within a study of technical replicates of blood from a few donors. This clone was found once. The germline gives CDR1 LGHNA, CDR2 YNFKEQ. The junction had 13 bases not matched to a gene; V was cut back by 2 bases and J by 8 bases. The CDR3 covers 17 residues. The protocol was immunoSEQ multiplex PCR, while the TCRdb copy is restricted to in-frame clones and leaves out a portion. The table has about 68,000 clones, about 97% seen once. The sample comprised T cells isolated from PBMCs. The chain has TRBV4-2 and TRBJ1-4; 8 bases agree with TRBD1. This receptor was identified in a human donor in good health. The DNA for the CDR3 is TGTGCCAGCAGCCAACAAAACCACCGGGACAGGAACGAAAAACTGTTTTTT. It translates to CASSQQNHRDRNEKLFF.